Listed below are T cell receptor beta chains from one sample, sequenced in a study of T-cell reconstitution after alpha-beta-depleted transplantation in children. TCRdb reprocessed the PCR reads via MiXCR and lists one record per CDR3 protein. This sample has 400,000 to 550,000 distinct CDR3 sequences, with more than 9% found just once. This specimen was PBMCs, taken before TCRalphabeta/CD19-depleted stem cell transplant. Receptors originate from a child younger than 10 with inherited bone marrow failure, due to receive a stem cell transplant. Both conserved end residues are part of each CDR3. A D gene is named only where the DNA matches it firmly. Some rows have no size entry. The others give once, few or many, or a class for an expanded clone.

CDR3: CASSFRAENTEAFF
DNA: TGTGCCAGCAGCTTTCGGGCAGAGAACACTGAAGCTTTCTTT
J: TRBJ1-1
D: -
size: many
V: TRBV7-9

CDR3: CAISGDTEAFF
DNA: TGTGCCATCTCAGGGGACACTGAAGCTTTCTTT
J: TRBJ1-1
D: -
size: many
V: TRBV6-2/TRBV6-3

CDR3: CATHDPAARQPQHF
DNA: TGTGCCACCCACGACCCGGCGGCGCGGCAGCCCCAGCATTTT
J: TRBJ1-5
D: -
size: many
V: TRBV10-3

CDR3: CASSLGGFGEQYF
DNA: TGTGCCAGCAGCTTAGGAGGATTCGGCGAGCAGTACTTC
J: TRBJ2-7
D: -
size: many
V: TRBV7-9

CDR3: CASSLREQFF
DNA: TGTGCCAGCAGCTTACGGGAGCAGTTCTTC
J: TRBJ2-1
D: -
size: many
V: TRBV7-2

CDR3: CASSPLSGRGDNQQFF
DNA: TGTGCCAGCAGCCCACTTAGCGGGAGAGGGGACAATCAGCAGTTCTTC
J: TRBJ2-1
D: TRBD2
size: -
V: TRBV6-1

CDR3: CASSQVLRVTTGELFF
DNA: TGCGCCAGCAGCCAAGTTTTGAGGGTTACAACCGGGGAGCTGTTTTTT
J: TRBJ2-2
D: -
size: -
V: TRBV4-1

CDR3: CASSIPGGETQYF
DNA: TGTGCCAGCAGCATTCCCGGAGGAGAGACCCAGTACTTC
J: TRBJ2-5
D: -
size: many
V: TRBV7-8

CDR3: CASSDWTSGPSYEQYF
DNA: TGTGCCAGCAGTGACTGGACTAGCGGCCCCTCCTACGAGCAGTACTTC
J: TRBJ2-7
D: TRBD2
size: few
V: TRBV6-2/TRBV6-3

CDR3: CSARDIGQVDNYGYTF
DNA: TGCAGTGCTAGAGATATCGGTCAGGTTGATAACTATGGCTACACCTTC
J: TRBJ1-2
D: -
size: many
V: TRBV20-1

CDR3: CASSGNRGETQYF
DNA: TGTGCTAGCAGCGGCAACAGGGGAGAGACCCAGTACTTC
J: TRBJ2-5
D: TRBD1
size: many
V: TRBV7-7

CDR3: CAIRTGGGTDTQYF
DNA: TGTGCCATCCGAACAGGTGGAGGCACAGATACGCAGTATTTT
J: TRBJ2-3
D: -
size: many
V: TRBV10-3

CDR3: CASSLDVRQGRDGYTF
DNA: TGTGCCAGCAGCTTGGACGTGCGACAGGGGCGAGATGGCTACACCTTC
J: TRBJ1-2
D: TRBD1
size: few
V: TRBV5-5

CDR3: CASSYPKSGRVNEQFF
DNA: TGTGCCAGCAGTTACCCTAAGAGCGGGAGGGTCAATGAGCAGTTCTTC
J: TRBJ2-1
D: TRBD2
size: many
V: TRBV6-5

CDR3: CASSGLRDRVLNTGELFF
DNA: TGTGCCAGCAGCGGTCTCCGGGACAGGGTCCTGAACACCGGGGAGCTGTTTTTT
J: TRBJ2-2
D: TRBD1
size: many
V: TRBV9

CDR3: CSARSGTSAETQYF
DNA: TGCAGTGCTAGATCTGGGACTAGCGCTGAGACCCAGTACTTC
J: TRBJ2-5
D: TRBD2
size: many
V: TRBV20-1

CDR3: CASSPASITGELFF
DNA: TGTGCCAGCAGTCCCGCTAGCATCACCGGGGAGCTGTTTTTT
J: TRBJ2-2
D: -
size: -
V: TRBV27

CDR3: CASSFLLAGGGNEQFF
DNA: TGTGCCAGCAGTTTCCTGCTAGCGGGAGGTGGGAATGAGCAGTTCTTC
J: TRBJ2-1
D: TRBD2
size: -
V: TRBV27

CDR3: CASSQAFLGATEAFF
DNA: TGCGCCAGCAGCCAAGCTTTCCTGGGGGCCACTGAAGCTTTCTTT
J: TRBJ1-1
D: -
size: many
V: TRBV4-3

CDR3: CASSQVAGQGDQPQHF
DNA: TGCGCCAGCAGCCAAGTGGCGGGACAGGGGGATCAGCCCCAGCATTTT
J: TRBJ1-5
D: TRBD1
size: many
V: TRBV4-3

CDR3: CASRGPNPDEQFF
DNA: TGTGCCAGCAGAGGCCCCAATCCGGACGAGCAGTTCTTC
J: TRBJ2-1
D: -
size: many
V: TRBV7-9

CDR3: CSASADRVYEQYF
DNA: TGCAGTGCTAGCGCGGACAGGGTCTACGAGCAGTACTTC
J: TRBJ2-7
D: TRBD1
size: -
V: TRBV20-1

CDR3: CASSEGYQPQHF
DNA: TGTGCCAGCAGTGAGGGGTATCAGCCCCAGCATTTT
J: TRBJ1-5
D: -
size: few
V: TRBV25-1

CDR3: CASSDLAGGRDTQYF
DNA: TGTGCCAGCAGCGACCTAGCGGGAGGGCGGGATACGCAGTATTTT
J: TRBJ2-3
D: TRBD2
size: many
V: TRBV28

CDR3: CASSTPGQGYYGYTF
DNA: TGCGCCAGCAGCACTCCGGGACAGGGGTACTATGGCTACACCTTC
J: TRBJ1-2
D: TRBD1
size: many
V: TRBV4-1

CDR3: CASSLPTPSYEQYF
DNA: TGTGCCAGCAGCTTACCGACACCCAGCTACGAGCAGTACTTC
J: TRBJ2-7
D: -
size: many
V: TRBV7-8

CDR3: CSARQRSEQYF
DNA: TGCAGTGCTAGACAGCGGAGCGAGCAGTACTTC
J: TRBJ2-7
D: -
size: many
V: TRBV20-1

CDR3: CASSLDVGGYGYTF
DNA: TGTGCCAGCAGCTTGGATGTGGGGGGGTATGGCTACACCTTC
J: TRBJ1-2
D: -
size: many
V: TRBV7-2

CDR3: CSASPPENTDTQYF
DNA: TGCAGTGCTAGTCCGCCGGAGAATACAGATACGCAGTATTTT
J: TRBJ2-3
D: -
size: many
V: TRBV20-1

CDR3: CASSLRTGLRYEQYF
DNA: TGTGCCAGCAGCCTAAGGACAGGTCTGCGCTACGAGCAGTACTTC
J: TRBJ2-7
D: TRBD1
size: once
V: TRBV7-9

CDR3: CAISDLGGGVGGLSGNTIYF
DNA: TGTGCCATCAGTGACCTCGGAGGAGGGGTCGGGGGCCTCTCTGGAAACACCATATATTTT
J: TRBJ1-3
D: -
size: few
V: TRBV10-3

CDR3: CASSFWGSNQPQHF
DNA: TGTGCCAGCAGTTTTTGGGGTAGCAATCAGCCCCAGCATTTT
J: TRBJ1-5
D: -
size: many
V: TRBV12-3/TRBV12-4

CDR3: CASSKSPGDYNEQFF
DNA: TGTGCCAGCAGCAAGTCCCCGGGGGACTACAATGAGCAGTTCTTC
J: TRBJ2-1
D: -
size: many
V: TRBV2

CDR3: CASSQEVTRDLNTGELFF
DNA: TGCGCCAGCAGCCAAGAGGTGACCCGGGACTTGAACACCGGGGAGCTGTTTTTT
J: TRBJ2-2
D: -
size: few
V: TRBV4-3

CDR3: CASSLDHGGQETQYF
DNA: TGTGCCAGCAGCTTAGATCATGGAGGCCAAGAGACCCAGTACTTC
J: TRBJ2-5
D: -
size: -
V: TRBV7-9

CDR3: CASSLARGGAHGEQYF
DNA: TGTGCCAGCAGCTTAGCCCGCGGGGGGGCACACGGTGAGCAGTACTTC
J: TRBJ2-7
D: TRBD2
size: few
V: TRBV7-2

CDR3: CASSVSAGRGARYTQYF
DNA: TGTGCCAGCAGCGTATCGGCAGGAAGGGGGGCTCGTTATACGCAGTATTTT
J: TRBJ2-3
D: -
size: many
V: TRBV9

CDR3: CAWTRGTSGNTIYF
DNA: TGTGCCTGGACCCGGGGAACTTCTGGAAACACCATATATTTT
J: TRBJ1-3
D: -
size: few
V: TRBV30

CDR3: CSASFLTSGSEQYF
DNA: TGCAGTGCTAGTTTTCTGACTAGCGGGAGCGAGCAGTACTTC
J: TRBJ2-7
D: TRBD2
size: few
V: TRBV20-1

CDR3: CAISELSETQYF
DNA: TGTGCCATCAGTGAGTTGAGCGAGACCCAGTACTTC
J: TRBJ2-5
D: -
size: many
V: TRBV10-3

CDR3: CASLRDSQETQYF
DNA: TGTGCCAGCCTGAGGGACAGCCAAGAGACCCAGTACTTC
J: TRBJ2-5
D: TRBD1
size: few
V: TRBV2

CDR3: CSARLRTAGELFF
DNA: TGCAGTGCTAGACTCCGGACAGCCGGGGAGCTGTTTTTT
J: TRBJ2-2
D: -
size: few
V: TRBV20-1

CDR3: CATSDPYTDTQYF
DNA: TGTGCCACCAGCGACCCATACACAGATACGCAGTATTTT
J: TRBJ2-3
D: -
size: few
V: TRBV24-1

CDR3: CAISPGLAINEQYF
DNA: TGTGCCATCAGCCCCGGACTAGCGATCAACGAGCAGTACTTC
J: TRBJ2-7
D: TRBD2
size: -
V: TRBV14

CDR3: CSAREWDIFWETQYF
DNA: TGCAGTGCTAGAGAATGGGACATATTTTGGGAGACCCAGTACTTC
J: TRBJ2-5
D: -
size: few
V: TRBV20-1

CDR3: CATSRELAGVFNEQFF
DNA: TGTGCCACCAGCAGGGAACTAGCGGGAGTGTTCAATGAGCAGTTCTTC
J: TRBJ2-1
D: TRBD2
size: many
V: TRBV15

CDR3: CASSDSSGGLYEQYF
DNA: TGCGCCAGCAGTGATTCGAGCGGGGGACTTTACGAGCAGTACTTC
J: TRBJ2-7
D: TRBD2
size: many
V: TRBV10-2

CDR3: CAISPIYRPGTTGELFF
DNA: TGTGCCATCAGTCCCATTTACAGGCCCGGCACCACCGGGGAGCTGTTTTTT
J: TRBJ2-2
D: -
size: few
V: TRBV10-3

CDR3: CAWSGGVGDTQYF
DNA: TGTGCCTGGAGTGGGGGGGTTGGAGATACGCAGTATTTT
J: TRBJ2-3
D: -
size: -
V: TRBV30